The 30 T cell receptor beta chains below come from one sample, sequenced in a study of cytomegalovirus exposure and HLA in healthy donors (dated by TCRdb to about 2017). Receptors were amplified or captured by the immunoSEQ multiplex PCR assay. For the multiplex PCR, a mixture combining 60 forward primers for TCR Vbeta segments and 13 reverse primers for TCR Jbeta segments was used. Sourced from immuneACCESS, this table was stored by TCRdb with only in-frame sequences that have V and J called. A share of the clones is absent; for the studies checked, an unresolved V gene accounts for under half, and the remainder has no known explanation. The sample table holds 160,000 or so clones, of which just under 80% were seen once. The ten largest clones represent approximately 1.3% of the sample. The sample comprised PBMCs. The receptors originated from a man younger than 45 in good health and CMV-seronegative.

This clone was detected a few times. V usage is TRBV11-2 and J usage is TRBJ2-3, with 14 bases aligning to TRBD2. J lost 5 bases, V lost 5 bases, and 9 bases had no gene match. This CDR3 contains 17 residues. Germline CDR1 is SGHAT and CDR2 is FQNNGV. The DNA for the CDR3 is TGTGCCAGCAGCCAGGGACTAGCGGGAGTCCACAGAGATACGCAGTATTTT. This translates into CASSQGLAGVHRDTQYF. Based on the CDR3 plus reference TRBV11-2 and TRBJ2-3, the full variable domain is EAGVAQSPRYKIIEKRQSVAFWCNPISGHATLYWYQQILGQGPKLLIQFQNNGVVDDSQLPKDRFSAERLKGVDSTLKIQPAKLEDSAVYLCASSQGLAGVHRDTQYFGPGTRLTVL.

The chain carries TRBV5-1 and TRBJ2-5; 11 bases map to TRBD2. The CDR3 length is 18 residues. Looked up from germline, CDR1 is SGHRS and CDR2 is YFSETQ. The V segment lost 5 bases and the J segment 4 bases; nucleotides outside the gene matches: 16. In nucleotides, the CDR3 is TGCGCCAGCAGATGGGGGCGACTAGCGGGATTAGAGGGAGAGACCCAGTACTTC. It translates to CASRWGRLAGLEGETQYF.

The V gene is TRBV30, the J gene TRBJ2-4; the match to TRBD1 covers 7 bases. Germline lookup yields CDR1 GTSNPN and CDR2 SVGIG (reference sequence). CDR3 length: 12 amino acids. Trimming cost V 8 bases and J 6 bases; bases outside gene matches: 7. Here the CDR3 reads CAGEGTANIQYF. In DNA, the CDR3 is TGTGCCGGTGAGGGGACAGCAAACATTCAGTACTTC. Full variable domain (missing parts from reference TRBV30 and TRBJ2-4): SQTIHQWPATLVQPVGSPLSLECTVEGTSNPNLYWYRQAAGRGLQLLFYSVGIGQISSEVPQNLSASRPQDRQFILSSKKLLLSDSGFYLCAGEGTANIQYFGAGTRLSVL.

There are a few counts of this clone. The chain combines TRBV4-3 with TRBJ1-6, with a weak D call TRBD1 (5 bases). Looked up from germline, CDR1 is LGHNA and CDR2 is YSLEER. This CDR3 region has 16 residues. The V end was cut by 4 bases, the J end by 8 bases, with 18 bases between. The chain's CDR3 is CASSPLAAGGDSPLHF. CDR3 nucleotide sequence: TGCGCCAGCAGCCCCCTCGCGGCAGGAGGGGATTCACCCCTCCACTTT.

This sequence joins TRBV27 and TRBJ2-5, with D unclear. The V and J ends lost 2 bases and 0 bases respectively, with 7 bases between them. CDR3 length equals 14 residues. In germline, CDR1 is MNHEY, CDR2 SMNVEV (reference sequence). CDR3 region: CASSLDGYQETQYF. In nucleotides, the CDR3 is TGTGCCAGCAGTTTAGACGGGTACCAAGAGACCCAGTACTTC.

On this clone: Other DNA sequences within the sample encode an identical CDR3. The chain carries TRBV30 and TRBJ1-1; tentative D call: TRBD1 (5 bases). Germline V gene data show CDR1 as GTSNPN and CDR2 as SVGIG (reference sequence). The CDR3 consists of 13 residues. Trimming cost V 7 bases and J 5 bases, with 17 bases left between them. Written as DNA, the CDR3 is TGTGCCTCAACCGAGCAGGGAGGGACTGAAGCTTTCTTT. Translating gives CASTEQGGTEAFF.

This clone is a singleton in its sample. The chain carries TRBV4-1 and TRBJ1-3; maybe TRBD1 (6 bases). Germline V gene data show CDR1 as MGHRA and CDR2 as YSYEKL. Trimming pared 1 base from V and 4 bases from J, leaving 11 bases between. The CDR3 extends over 15 amino acids. In DNA form, the CDR3 reads TGCGCCAGCAGCCAAGCCGGGGGGCCCGGAAACACCATATATTTT. Protein sequence: CASSQAGGPGNTIYF.

The gene calls are TRBV6-1 and TRBJ1-4, with D possibly TRBD1 on 5 matching bases. Germline CDR1 MNHNS, CDR2 SASEGT. CDR3 length equals 14 residues. The V gene lost 9 bases and the J gene lost 8 bases, with 19 bases spanning the gap. CDR3 loop: CASYHGGGGEKLFF. The CDR3 region has the DNA TGTGCCAGTTATCACGGGGGGGGTGGAGAAAAACTGTTTTTT.

Only one count was recorded for this clone. The chain has TRBV9 and TRBJ2-2; 7 bases agree with TRBD2. CDR1 and CDR2 (germline): SGDLS, YYNGEE. The CDR3 covers 16 residues. V was pared by 3 bases and J by 5 bases, with 10 bases of the junction left unmatched. The CDR3 region is CASSAFGEGGTGELFF. In nucleotides, the CDR3 is TGTGCCAGCAGCGCTTTTGGGGAGGGAGGGACCGGGGAGCTGTTTTTT.

This clone was seen only a few times. This chain joins TRBV4-3 and TRBJ2-2, with 10 bases identical to TRBD2. Germline CDR1 and CDR2: LGHNA and YSLEER. V lost 4 bases, J lost 13 bases, and 15 bases stayed unmatched. The CDR3 contains 16 residues. The CDR3 nucleotides read TGCGCCAGCAGCCTCCCGGGCAGCGGGAGGGCCGACGTGCTGTTTTTT. It encodes CASSLPGSGRADVLFF.

The rearrangement joins TRBV27 to TRBJ1-1; TRBD1 matches 7 bases. After removal of 5 bases from V and 6 bases from J, the junction contained 9 bases not matched to a gene. Germline lookup yields CDR1 MNHEY and CDR2 SMNVEV (reference sequence). The CDR3 loop spans 14 amino acids. CDR3 bases: TGTGCCAGCAGTCCGACAGGGTTGCATGCTGAAGCTTTCTTT. Amino acid sequence: CASSPTGLHAEAFF.

The chain carries TRBV28 and TRBJ2-5; 13 bases match TRBD2. After removal of 1 base from V and 5 bases from J, the junction contained 13 bases not matched to a gene. The CDR3 consists of 19 residues. Germline-derived CDR1 and CDR2 are MDHEN and SYDVKM. The CDR3 spells CASSLSPWTSGRRRETQYF. The CDR3 DNA reads as TGTGCCAGCAGTTTATCGCCCTGGACTAGCGGGAGAAGGCGGGAGACCCAGTACTTC.

The V and J genes are TRBV6-6 and TRBJ2-7, with 7 bases that match TRBD1. With 7 bases clipped from V and 0 bases from J, the junction kept 6 bases outside the gene matches. From germline, CDR1 is MNHNY and CDR2 SVGAGI (reference sequence). There are 14 residues in the CDR3. The DNA for the CDR3 is TGTGCCAGCACCTTAGGGGACAGCTCCTACGAGCAGTACTTC. Protein product: CASTLGDSSYEQYF.

The chain has TRBV30 and TRBJ1-5; maybe TRBD1 (6 bases). V lost 3 bases to trimming and J lost 3 bases, with 15 bases between them. This CDR3 region has 15 residues. Per the germline V gene, CDR1 is GTSNPN and CDR2 is SVGIG (reference sequence). The CDR3 region is CAWRKAGVDNQPQHF. Here the CDR3 DNA reads TGTGCCTGGAGGAAGGCAGGGGTTGACAATCAGCCCCAGCATTTT.

The chain carries TRBV5-6 and TRBJ2-2, with 7 bases lining up with TRBD1. The ends lost 1 base at V and 4 bases at J; junction bases unmatched: 7. The CDR3 extends over 16 amino acids. The V gene's germline CDR1 is SGHDT and CDR2 YYEEEE. The CDR3 nucleotides are TGTGCCAGCAGCTTGAATTTCTACAGGGGCACCGGGGAGCTGTTTTTT. This translates into CASSLNFYRGTGELFF.

This clone was counted a few times. The chain links TRBV28 to TRBJ2-1, with 8 bases matching TRBD2. In germline, CDR1 is MDHEN, CDR2 SYDVKM. The trim removed 6 bases at V and 2 bases at J, leaving 6 bases unmatched. This CDR3 spans 15 amino acids. In DNA, the CDR3 is TGTGCCAGCAGAGTTCTAGCGGGCCCCTACAATGAGCAGTTCTTC. This encodes CASRVLAGPYNEQFF.

The V gene is TRBV7-9, the J gene TRBJ1-6; TRBD1 might be the D (6 bases). Per germline, CDR1 SEHNR and CDR2 FQNEAQ (reference sequence). The ends were cut back, 0 bases at V and 8 bases at J, with 11 bases in the middle. The CDR3 contains 15 residues. Here the CDR3 reads CASSLAGGSDSPLHF. The CDR3 region has the DNA TGTGCCAGCAGCTTAGCAGGGGGTTCGGATTCACCCCTCCACTTT. Using reference TRBV7-9 and TRBJ1-6 for the parts outside the CDR3, the full variable domain is DTGVSQNPRHKITKRGQNVTFRCDPISEHNRLYWYRQTLGQGPEFLTYFQNEAQLEKSRLLSDRFSAERPKGSFSTLEIQRTEQGDSAMYLCASSLAGGSDSPLHFGNGTRLTVT.

The chain couples TRBV4-1 to TRBJ2-1; D gene ambiguous. Trimming stripped 2 bases from V and 5 bases from J, with 7 bases between. The germline CDR1 and CDR2 sequences are MGHRA and YSYEKL. The CDR3 is 13 amino acids. CDR3 sequence: CASSQRLDNEQFF. The CDR3 nucleotides are TGCGCCAGCAGCCAAAGACTTGACAATGAGCAGTTCTTC.

The gene calls are TRBV2 and TRBJ2-1; TRBD2 matches at 7 bases. Germline lookup yields CDR1 SNHLY and CDR2 FYNNEI. The J segment lost 14 bases and the V segment lost 6 bases, leaving 10 bases of the junction unmatched. This CDR3 contains 12 residues. The CDR3 here is CASREGGRMEFF. The CDR3 DNA is TGTGCCAGCAGGGAGGGAGGGAGAATGGAGTTCTTC.

The CDR3 coding sequence is TGCGCCAGCAGCTTGGTGGGGGGTCAGGTAAATGAGCAGTTCTTC. Translated, it gives CASSLVGGQVNEQFF. The chain carries TRBV5-1 and TRBJ2-1; D perhaps matches TRBD2 (6 bases). CDR3 length equals 15 residues. Germline lookup yields CDR1 SGHRS and CDR2 YFSETQ. V lost 0 bases and J 7 bases, leaving 14 bases between the germline ends.

The rearrangement uses TRBV7-8 and TRBJ1-6, with 9 positions matching TRBD1. The CDR3 is made up of 15 amino acids. In germline, CDR1 is SGHVS, CDR2 FQNEAQ. Trimming cost V 5 bases and J 7 bases; bases outside gene matches: 6. CDR3: CASSREQGANSPLHF. The CDR3 DNA reads TGTGCCAGCAGCCGAGAACAGGGGGCGAATTCACCCCTCCACTTT.

The chain employs TRBV9 and TRBJ2-3; D possibly corresponds to TRBD2 (5 bases). V was shortened by 0 bases and J by 1 base, with 6 bases between the two germline ends. CDR3 length: 14 amino acids. Germline values: CDR1 SGDLS, CDR2 YYNGEE. The CDR3 protein is CASSVDGGTDTQYF. CDR3 nucleotides: TGTGCCAGCAGCGTAGACGGGGGCACAGATACGCAGTATTTT.

CDR3 bases: TGTGCCAGCAGCCGACAGGGCCTCTCCTACGAGCAGTACTTC. Its translation: CASSRQGLSYEQYF. V and J are TRBV6-6 and TRBJ2-7, with TRBD1 matching 7 bases. The V segment lost 6 bases and the J segment 0 bases; nucleotides outside the gene matches: 5. Germline V gene lookup returns CDR1 MNHNY and CDR2 SVGAGI (reference sequence). This CDR3 spans 14 amino acids.

This clone was recorded once. The V and J genes are TRBV7-2 and TRBJ2-1; D is unclear. The CDR3 consists of 17 residues. Per the germline V gene, CDR1 is SGHTA and CDR2 is FQGNSA. V lost 1 base and J lost 0, with 13 bases in between. CDR3 loop: CASSLGRLESSYNEQFF. In DNA, the CDR3 is TGTGCCAGCAGCTTAGGCAGGCTCGAGAGCTCCTACAATGAGCAGTTCTTC. The whole variable domain, filled in from reference TRBV7-2 and TRBJ2-1, reads GAGVSQSPSNKVTEKGKDVELRCDPISGHTALYWYRQSLGQGLEFLIYFQGNSAPDKSGLPSDRFSAERTGGSVSTLTIQRTQQEDSAVYLCASSLGRLESSYNEQFFGPGTRLTVL.

The chain uses TRBV27 and TRBJ2-1; D might be TRBD2 (6 bases). V was shortened by 5 bases and J by 12 bases, with 26 bases between the two germline ends. From germline, CDR1 is MNHEY and CDR2 SMNVEV (reference sequence). CDR3 length: 16 residues. The CDR3, as DNA: TGTGCCAGCAGTCAGTTCGACAGACTAGGAGGGAGGTTGCAGTTCTTC. Encoded protein: CASSQFDRLGGRLQFF.

The chain carries TRBV19 and TRBJ1-5; 7 bases align to TRBD1. Looked up from germline, CDR1 is LNHDA and CDR2 is SQIVND (reference sequence). The CDR3 totals 13 residues. Trimming removed 7 bases from V and 9 bases from J; junction bases left unmatched: 9. CDR3 amino acids: CASNAQGDGPQHF. CDR3 bases: TGTGCCAGTAACGCTCAGGGGGACGGGCCCCAGCATTTT.

The chain carries TRBV6-6 and TRBJ2-7, with 8 nucleotides matching TRBD2. CDR3 length equals 16 residues. V shed 2 bases, J shed 3 bases, and the junction held 9 bases outside the gene matches. Per the germline V gene, CDR1 is MNHNY and CDR2 is SVGAGI (reference sequence). The CDR3 loop reads CASSYIIAGLHYEQYF. In DNA, the CDR3 is TGTGCCAGCAGTTACATCATAGCGGGGCTACACTACGAGCAGTACTTC.

Concerning this clone: Germline is not matched at one junction end, which may reflect a read error. The V and J genes are TRBV9 and TRBJ2-7; 7 positions match TRBD2. Germline CDR1 is SGDLS and CDR2 is YYNGEE. This CDR3 has 16 residues. CDR3 nucleotides: TGTGCCAGCAGCGTAGATTTGGCTAGCGGAACCTACGAGCGGTACTTC. It translates to CASSVDLASGTYERYF.

J is TRBJ1-5 and V is TRBV2; a weak D match, TRBD1 (6 bases). V was clipped by 4 bases and J by 0 bases, with 19 bases between them. Germline values: CDR1 SNHLY, CDR2 FYNNEI. CDR3 size: 18 residues. Written as DNA, the CDR3 is TGTGCCAGCAGTGCATCGCACAGGGCCTTTGATAGCAATCAGCCCCAGCATTTT. Amino acid sequence: CASSASHRAFDSNQPQHF.

This chain links TRBV7-2 with TRBJ2-1, with D perhaps matching TRBD2 (6 bases). Germline V lookup: CDR1 SGHTA, CDR2 FQGNSA. Trimming took 1 base from V and 4 from J, leaving 8 bases between them. CDR3 length: 14 amino acids. CDR3 loop: CASSLGAGYNEQFF. The CDR3 DNA reads as TGTGCCAGCAGCTTAGGGGCGGGGTACAATGAGCAGTTCTTC.